Here is one T cell receptor beta chain with its context. Its antigen is unknown. The data were taken from a study of cytomegalovirus exposure and HLA in healthy donors. The primer mix had 60 Vbeta and 13 Jbeta primers. The protocol was immunoSEQ multiplex PCR, while the TCRdb copy is restricted to in-frame clones and leaves out a portion. Among 250,000 to 350,000 clones listed, over 70% were seen once. Findings and limits, study-wide: For most TCR beta V segments, an earlier analysis put the productive rate at about 87% or about 30% of the time. It was only CMV serostatus that was available as immune exposure information.

Germline lookup yields CDR1 LGHNT and CDR2 FRNRAP. The CDR3 is made up of 12 amino acids. V was trimmed by 4 bases and J by 8 bases, leaving 11 bases between them. The clonotype originates from a girl aged 2 to 9 in good health and CMV-seronegative. The rearrangement joins TRBV12-5 to TRBJ1-1; D gene uncertain. The sample comprised PBMCs. In DNA, the CDR3 is TGTGCTAGTGGTTCCTTCCAGATAGAAGCTTTCTTT. Its translation is CASGSFQIEAFF.